Listed below are T cell receptor beta chains from one sample, sequenced in a study of cytomegalovirus exposure and HLA in healthy donors. Repertoires were generated with immunoSEQ multiplex PCR, while TCRdb's copy carries only in-frame clones and drops some. The sample records over 100,000 clones, under 90% being singletons. The sample comprised PBMCs. All receptors come from a woman younger than 45 in good health and CMV-seronegative. Both conserved end residues are part of each CDR3. Fields, in order: V gene, J gene, CDR3 length, CDR3 protein.

V: TRBV5-4; J: TRBJ2-1; length: 15; CDR3: CASSLGQGEWNEQFF
V: TRBV7-6; J: TRBJ2-1; length: 16; CDR3: CASNLVLANEGGEQFF
V: TRBV5-1; J: TRBJ2-5; length: 14; CDR3: CASSFQGAGETQYF
V: TRBV28; J: TRBJ1-6; length: 16; CDR3: CASSLVGSSYNSPLHF
V: TRBV9; J: TRBJ2-2; length: 14; CDR3: CASSVLAGTGELFF
V: TRBV9; J: TRBJ1-1; length: 13; CDR3: CASSGEGATEAFF
V: TRBV10-3; J: TRBJ2-1; length: 17; CDR3: CAMRGASGGDSYNEQFF
V: TRBV6-6; J: TRBJ1-1; length: 16; CDR3: CASSYSGVTGNTEAFF
V: TRBV28; J: TRBJ2-7; length: 16; CDR3: CASSNFDRVFSYEQYF
V: TRBV28; J: TRBJ1-4; length: 14; CDR3: CASSQDRSNEKLFF
V: TRBV28; J: TRBJ2-4; length: 15; CDR3: CASSPGQGAGNIQYF
V: TRBV27; J: TRBJ2-1; length: 21; CDR3: CASSLYGTGGGILSSYNEQFF
V: TRBV6-1; J: TRBJ1-1; length: 13; CDR3: CAIREVMNTEAFF
V: TRBV5-1; J: TRBJ2-2; length: 15; CDR3: CASSLLGANTGELFF
V: TRBV12-5; J: TRBJ2-1; length: 21; CDR3: CASGSALTGTSGLISYNEQFF
V: TRBV6-5; J: TRBJ2-7; length: 14; CDR3: CASSPTPAVTEQYF
V: TRBV19; J: TRBJ2-2; length: 14; CDR3: CASSMAANTGELFF
V: TRBV28; J: TRBJ2-7; length: 15; CDR3: CASSPRQSPSREQYF
V: TRBV5-1; J: TRBJ2-7; length: 15; CDR3: CASSLEGTSRYEQYF
V: TRBV11-2; J: TRBJ1-2; length: 14; CDR3: CASSLAPGNYGYTF
V: TRBV21-1; J: TRBJ2-7; length: 18; CDR3: CASSFRTGAGGLLIEQYF
V: TRBV5-4; J: TRBJ2-1; length: 15; CDR3: CASTVPELRHNEQFF
V: TRBV30; J: TRBJ2-5; length: 11; CDR3: CAGGEQETQYF
V: TRBV5-1; J: TRBJ2-6; length: 15; CDR3: CASSKEGSRANVLTF
V: TRBV27; J: TRBJ2-1; length: 19; CDR3: CASSLFQGASGSTDNEQFF
V: TRBV19; J: TRBJ2-3; length: 14; CDR3: CASSSSGRSDTQYF
V: TRBV9; J: TRBJ2-1; length: 15; CDR3: CASSVVSSGYNEQFF
V: TRBV6-1; J: TRBJ2-2; length: 15; CDR3: CASRMGQLITGELFF
V: TRBV6-4; J: TRBJ2-3; length: 15; CDR3: CASSDSIWREDTQYF
V: TRBV7-9; J: TRBJ2-5; length: 16; CDR3: CASSLDGTSGIETQYF
V: TRBV7-9; J: TRBJ2-3; length: 15; CDR3: CSSSAPGLAIDTQYF
V: TRBV5-1; J: TRBJ1-2; length: 14; CDR3: CASRPGTGAYGYTF
V: TRBV6-6; J: TRBJ2-1; length: 14; CDR3: CASLQREGRGEQFF
V: TRBV4-1; J: TRBJ1-3; length: 14; CDR3: CASSQDQGRNTIYF
V: TRBV5-4; J: NA; length: 16; CDR3: CASSRGTSGMGYEQYF
V: TRBV10-3; J: TRBJ1-5; length: 13; CDR3: CAISEGENQPQHF
V: TRBV5-4; J: TRBJ2-1; length: 16; CDR3: CASSPPRRTSYNEQFF
V: TRBV6-1; J: TRBJ2-7; length: 14; CDR3: CASSEGLPNYEQYF
V: TRBV19; J: TRBJ1-5; length: 13; CDR3: CASRDRDNQPQHF
V: TRBV11-1; J: TRBJ2-5; length: 13; CDR3: CASSLDRQETQYF
V: TRBV28; J: TRBJ2-1; length: 12; CDR3: CASRKLYNEQFF
V: TRBV28; J: TRBJ2-7; length: 14; CDR3: CATLRTGFSYEQYF
V: TRBV2; J: TRBJ1-2; length: 14; CDR3: CASRKLGQDYGYTF
V: TRBV7-2; J: TRBJ1-3; length: 13; CDR3: CASSLVRANTIYF